A single sample gave rise to the 19 T cell receptor beta chains below, sequenced in a study of T cell responses to AZD1222 COVID-19 vaccine. The method was immunoSEQ multiplex PCR; TCRdb's version includes in-frame clones alone and lacks a portion of them. The data contain about 140,000 clones, almost 95% of them singletons. Specimen: peripheral blood, collected on day 0 of AZD1222 vaccination. All receptors derive from an adult in good health.

The gene calls are TRBV11-2 and TRBJ1-1; tentatively, D is TRBD1 (5 bases). CDR1 is SGHAT, CDR2 FQNNGV, per germline. CDR3 length: 13 residues. The V and J ends lost 3 bases and 2 bases respectively, with 7 bases between them. CDR3 sequence: CASSLGPNTEAFF. CDR3 DNA: TGTGCCAGCAGCTTGGGACCAAACACTGAAGCTTTCTTT.

The chain has TRBV5-1 and TRBJ2-1; the match to TRBD2 covers 8 bases. This CDR3 has 16 residues. The germline gives CDR1 SGHRS, CDR2 YFSETQ. V shed 2 bases, J shed 7 bases, and the junction held 11 bases outside the gene matches. DNA of the CDR3: TGCGCCAGCAGCTTAGGATGGACTAGCAGAAAAAATGAGCAGTTCTTC. Its protein product is CASSLGWTSRKNEQFF.

The V call is TRBV18, the J call TRBJ1-1; 7 bases are a match to TRBD1. The junction had 6 bases not matched to a gene; V was cut back by 4 bases and J by 7 bases. CDR1 is KGHSH and CDR2 is LQKENI in the germline V gene. The CDR3 is made up of 13 amino acids. CDR3 DNA: TGTGCCAGCTCACGACAGGGAGGCGGTGAAGCTTTCTTT. Its translation: CASSRQGGGEAFF.

The genes are TRBV7-3 and TRBJ2-7; tentative D call: TRBD2 (6 bases). Deletions cut 1 base from V and 3 bases from J, with 13 bases between. CDR3 length: 15 amino acids. Germline CDR1 SGHTA, CDR2 FQGTGA. The CDR3 loop is CASSLNLAPNYEQYF. In DNA, the CDR3 is TGTGCCAGCAGCTTAAATCTAGCGCCAAACTACGAGCAGTACTTC.

The rearrangement uses TRBV4-2 and TRBJ2-1; TRBD1 aligns across 7 bases. The CDR3 is 15 residues long. Germline V gene lookup returns CDR1 LGHNA and CDR2 YNFKEQ. V lost 0 bases to trimming and J lost 6 bases; unmatched junction nucleotides: 5. For the CDR3, the DNA is TGTGCCAGCAGCCAAGAAAGACAGGGAGCCAATGAGCAGTTCTTC. Its protein is CASSQERQGANEQFF.

This chain uses TRBV7-2 with TRBJ2-1, with TRBD2 identical over 15 bases. The V segment lost 1 base and the J segment 9 bases; nucleotides outside the gene matches: 7. The length of the CDR3 is 17 residues. Germline CDR1 SGHTA, CDR2 FQGNSA. CDR3 in DNA: TGTGCCAGCAGCTTAGAACCGGGACTAGCGGGGGGCGGTGAGCAGTTCTTC. Its protein product is CASSLEPGLAGGGEQFF. Supplemented by reference TRBV7-2 and TRBJ2-1, the full variable domain reads GAGVSQSPSNKVTEKGKDVELRCDPISGHTALYWYRQSLGQGLEFLIYFQGNSAPDKSGLPSDRFSAERTGGSVSTLTIQRTQQEDSAVYLCASSLEPGLAGGGEQFFGPGTRLTVL.

The CDR3 loop is CASSQDRLSSYEQYF. The CDR3 nucleotides are TGTGCCAGCAGCCAGGATAGACTAAGCTCCTACGAGCAGTACTTC. V and J are TRBV3-1 (or the pseudogene TRBV3-2) and TRBJ2-7; weak D call: TRBD2 (5 bases). Trimming left V 3 bases short and J 0 bases short, with 12 bases between. The CDR3 sequence is 15 residues long. Germline-derived CDR1 and CDR2 are LGHDT and YNNKEL (reference sequence).

The CDR3 here is CASVEGGEQFF. In nucleotides, the CDR3 is TGCGCCAGCGTCGAAGGGGGGGAGCAGTTCTTC. The rearrangement joins TRBV5-1 to TRBJ2-1; tentatively, D is TRBD1 or TRBD2 (6 bases each). V gave up 7 bases and J gave up 10 bases, with 12 bases separating them. The germline V gene has CDR1 SGHRS and CDR2 YFSETQ. The CDR3 length is 11 residues.

The chain combines TRBV3-1 (or the pseudogene TRBV3-2) with TRBJ2-1; 9 bases line up with TRBD2. Per germline, CDR1 LGHDT and CDR2 YNNKEL (reference sequence). After removal of 0 bases from V and 8 bases from J, the junction contained 8 bases not matched to a gene. CDR3 length equals 16 residues. CDR3 loop: CASSQDIGLAGYEQFF. As DNA, the CDR3 is TGTGCCAGCAGCCAAGATATAGGGCTAGCGGGATATGAGCAGTTCTTC.

This chain joins TRBV12-3 or TRBV12-4 and TRBJ2-3; D call uncertain. This CDR3 comprises 13 residues. V was shortened by 1 base and J by 3 bases, with 5 bases between the two germline ends. The CDR3 sequence: CASSLGRTDTQYF. CDR3 coding DNA: TGTGCCAGCAGTTTAGGGCGTACAGATACGCAGTATTTT.

This clone was detected only a few times. The chain joins TRBV10-3 to TRBJ1-3; the match to TRBD1 covers 7 bases. V lost 3 bases, J lost 0 bases, and 5 bases stayed unmatched. CDR3 length equals 16 residues. CDR1 and CDR2 (germline): ENHRY, SYGVKD. The CDR3 spells CAISELAGGSGNTIYF. In nucleotides, the CDR3 is TGTGCCATCAGTGAATTAGCAGGGGGCTCTGGAAACACCATATATTTT.

CDR3 sequence reads: CASSLDVVGEAFF. The CDR3 coding sequence is TGTGCCAGCAGCTTAGATGTGGTGGGTGAAGCTTTCTTT. The chain couples TRBV7-9 to TRBJ1-1, with D unresolved. From germline, CDR1 is SEHNR and CDR2 FQNEAQ (reference sequence). The CDR3 extends over 13 amino acids. The V and J ends lost 1 base and 7 bases respectively, with 10 bases between them.

J is TRBJ2-7 and V is TRBV19; 11 bases line up with TRBD1. The CDR3 spans 15 residues. The germline V gene has CDR1 LNHDA and CDR2 SQIVND (reference sequence). V lost 6 bases, J lost 4 bases, and 8 bases stayed unmatched. Here the CDR3 DNA reads TGTGCCAGTAGAACCTCCGGACAGGGGGCTTACGAGCAGTACTTC. It yields the protein CASRTSGQGAYEQYF.

The CDR3 DNA reads TGCGCCAGCAGCTCGCGTTCCCGGGGGTACACTGAAGCTTTCTTT. As protein: CASSSRSRGYTEAFF. The V and J genes are TRBV4-3 and TRBJ1-1; D is perhaps TRBD1 (5 bases). Trimming left V 5 bases short and J 3 bases short, with 16 bases between. Germline V lookup: CDR1 LGHNA, CDR2 YSLEER. The CDR3 covers 15 residues.

V and J are TRBV19 and TRBJ2-3; D is unclear. The CDR3 has 14 residues. From germline, CDR1 is LNHDA and CDR2 SQIVND (reference sequence). The germline V and J ends were trimmed by 3 bases and 4 bases, with 11 bases remaining between them. CDR3 DNA sequence: TGTGCCAGTAGTATGTGGGTGGGGTCAGATACGCAGTATTTT. Amino acids: CASSMWVGSDTQYF.

The rearrangement links TRBV4-2 to TRBJ2-2; D gene uncertain. The length of the CDR3 is 12 residues. V lost 2 bases to trimming and J lost 5 bases, with 3 bases between them. Germline CDR1 is LGHNA and CDR2 is YNFKEQ. The CDR3 region is CASSQLTGELFF. The CDR3 nucleotides read TGTGCCAGCAGCCAATTAACCGGGGAGCTGTTTTTT.

As concerns this clone: One end of the junction fails to match germline, which may point to a read error. The gene calls are TRBV11-3 and TRBJ2-7; the D is unclear. From germline, CDR1 is SGHNT and CDR2 YENEEA. The CDR3 is 11 amino acids. The CDR3 DNA is TGTGCCAGCAGCTTAGCGGGTCAGCTCTTCTTC. It encodes CASSLAGQLFF.

Comments on this clone: Additional DNA sequences in this sample encode the identical CDR3. The chain has TRBV27 and TRBJ2-7; unclear D gene. Germline CDR1 reads MNHEY; CDR2 reads SMNVEV (reference sequence). This CDR3 has 11 amino acids. Trimming took 4 bases from V and 3 from J, leaving 4 bases between them. The CDR3 reads CASSSGYEQYF. As DNA, the CDR3 is TGTGCCAGCAGTTCCGGCTACGAGCAGTACTTC.

This clone was picked up one time. The J gene is TRBJ1-2, the V gene TRBV12-3 or TRBV12-4, with D perhaps TRBD1 (5 bases). The CDR3 has 13 residues. V was clipped by 5 bases and J by 8 bases, with 15 bases between them. The CDR3 sequence: CASSPREGQGYTF. CDR3 in DNA: TGTGCCAGCAGTCCCAGAGAGGGGCAGGGCTACACCTTC.